The 30 T cell receptor beta chains given below trace back to one sample, sequenced in a study of T cell responses to AZD1222 COVID-19 vaccine. Libraries were prepared by immunoSEQ multiplex PCR; TCRdb keeps only in-frame clonotypes and omits some of them. The data hold 130,000 to 150,000 clones, with roughly 90% observed a single time. The sample in question was peripheral blood, obtained on day 0 of AZD1222 vaccination. The receptors stem from an adult in good health.

A few counts support this clone. The rearrangement links TRBV27 to TRBJ2-1; TRBD1 matches at 10 bases. CDR3 size: 16 residues. CDR1 and CDR2 (germline): MNHEY, SMNVEV (reference sequence). The V gene end was trimmed by 3 bases and the J gene end by 3 bases; junction bases not matched to a gene: 5. The CDR3: CASSFLDRGGYNEQFF. Here the CDR3 DNA reads TGTGCCAGCAGTTTCTTGGACAGGGGGGGCTACAATGAGCAGTTCTTC.

This chain connects TRBV3-1 (or the pseudogene TRBV3-2) to TRBJ2-2; 8 nucleotides agree with TRBD1. This CDR3 is 15 amino acids long. Trimming took 3 bases from V and 5 from J; bases not matched to a gene: 5. Germline V gives CDR1 LGHDT, CDR2 YNNKEL (reference sequence). CDR3 nucleotide sequence: TGTGCCAGCAGCCATGGACAGGGAGGAACCGGGGAGCTGTTTTTT. Encoded protein: CASSHGQGGTGELFF.

V is TRBV7-2 and J is TRBJ1-2; possible D gene TRBD1, 6 bases. The length of the CDR3 is 16 residues. With 0 bases removed from V and 4 bases from J, the gap between germline ends came to 15 bases. Germline assignment: CDR1 SGHTA and CDR2 FQGNSA. CDR3: CASSLAPYRTVYGYTF. CDR3 nucleotide sequence: TGTGCCAGCAGCTTAGCCCCCTATAGGACAGTCTATGGCTACACCTTC.

The V call is TRBV18, the J call TRBJ2-7, with D possibly matching TRBD1 (6 bases). Per germline, CDR1 KGHSH and CDR2 LQKENI. The V end lost 3 bases, the J end lost 9 bases, and 21 bases lay between the germline ends. This CDR3 comprises 15 residues. This chain's CDR3 is CASSPSTNREGGQYF. The CDR3 DNA sequence: TGTGCCAGCTCACCCTCGACAAACAGGGAAGGAGGGCAGTACTTC. Combining the CDR3 with reference TRBV18 and TRBJ2-7 gives the whole variable domain NAGVMQNPRHLVRRRGQEARLRCSPMKGHSHVYWYRQLPEEGLKFMVYLQKENIIDESGMPKERFSAEFPKEGPSILRIQQVVRGDSAAYFCASSPSTNREGGQYFGPGTRLTVT.

The chain combines TRBV4-1 with TRBJ1-1; D is ambiguous. The CDR3 consists of 14 residues. V was trimmed by 1 base and J by 0 bases, leaving 6 bases between them. Germline CDR1 reads MGHRA; CDR2 reads YSYEKL. The CDR3 spells CASSQVPVNTEAFF. As DNA, the CDR3 is TGCGCCAGCAGCCAAGTCCCCGTGAACACTGAAGCTTTCTTT.

In nucleotides, the CDR3 is TGTGCCAGCAGTGAATGGACTAGCGGGAGTTTCATAAATGAGCAGTTCTTC. As protein: CASSEWTSGSFINEQFF. The genes are TRBV25-1 and TRBJ2-1; TRBD2 matches at 13 bases. This CDR3 comprises 17 residues. From germline, CDR1 is MGHDK and CDR2 SYGVNS. With V trimmed by 1 base and J by 7 bases, 7 bases remained unmatched.

The chain is built from TRBV28 and TRBJ1-5; D remains unclear. V lost 5 bases, J lost 0 bases, and 8 bases lay in between. Germline V gene lookup returns CDR1 MDHEN and CDR2 SYDVKM. The CDR3 spans 14 residues. The CDR3 DNA sequence: TGTGCCAGCAGTCCCCGACTTAGCAATCAGCCCCAGCATTTT. Protein product: CASSPRLSNQPQHF.

V usage is TRBV6-5 and J usage is TRBJ1-2; no definite D call. This CDR3 spans 15 amino acids. CDR1 is MNHEY, CDR2 SVGAGI, per germline. V was clipped by 0 bases and J by 4 bases, with 12 bases between them. The CDR3 DNA reads TGTGCCAGCAGTTACTCGGCTGGCCTCATCTATGGCTACACCTTC. Translating gives CASSYSAGLIYGYTF.

This chain connects TRBV11-2 to TRBJ2-3, with TRBD1 as a possible D gene (5 bases). The CDR3 runs 15 residues. The germline V gene encodes CDR1 SGHAT and CDR2 FQNNGV. V lost 5 bases and J lost 2, with 14 bases in between. This chain's CDR3 is CASSPNPGYTDTQYF. The CDR3, as DNA: TGTGCCAGCAGCCCTAATCCAGGGTACACAGATACGCAGTATTTT.

This chain joins TRBV6-4 and TRBJ1-1, with TRBD1 identical over 9 bases. The germline V gene encodes CDR1 MRHNA and CDR2 SNTAGT. Losses at the gene ends were 6 bases for V and 2 bases for J; bases not matched to a gene: 7. The CDR3 is made up of 15 amino acids. The CDR3 is CASRERDRDNTEAFF. The CDR3 nucleotides are TGTGCCAGCAGAGAGCGGGACAGGGACAACACTGAAGCTTTCTTT.

CDR3: CASSHLDRGAPSNTEAFF. CDR3 DNA: TGTGCCAGCAGCCACCTTGACCGGGGCGCTCCCTCGAACACTGAAGCTTTCTTT. The gene calls are TRBV3-1 (or the pseudogene TRBV3-2) and TRBJ1-1, with D possibly matching TRBD1 (5 bases). From germline, CDR1 is LGHDT and CDR2 YNNKEL (reference sequence). The V end lost 3 bases, the J end lost 1 base, and 21 bases lay between the germline ends. CDR3 length: 18 residues.

This sequence joins TRBV28 and TRBJ2-4, with 8 bases lining up with TRBD2. Germline CDR1 and CDR2: MDHEN and SYDVKM. This CDR3 has 13 amino acids. J gave up 7 bases and V 7 bases, and 6 bases lay outside the gene matches. The CDR3 DNA reads as TGTGCCAGCACTCCGGGGGGGGAGAACATTCAGTACTTC. Translated, it gives CASTPGGENIQYF. Based on the CDR3 plus reference TRBV28 and TRBJ2-4, the full variable domain is DVKVTQSSRYLVKRTGEKVFLECVQDMDHENMFWYRQDPGLGLRLIYFSYDVKMKEKGDIPEGYSVSREKKERFSLILESASTNQTSMYLCASTPGGENIQYFGAGTRLSVL.

The genes are TRBV29-1 and TRBJ1-2; D is undetermined. Trimming shortened V by 4 bases and J by 10 bases, and 16 bases separated the two germline ends. The CDR3 consists of 12 residues. Germline V gives CDR1 SQVTM, CDR2 ANQGSEA. The CDR3 nucleotides read TGCAGCGTTGGACTTAGTGACCTGACCTACACCTTC. Translated: CSVGLSDLTYTF.

The V call is TRBV5-1, the J call TRBJ2-5, with 10 bases aligning to TRBD2. J gave up 4 bases and V 3 bases, and 3 bases lay outside the gene matches. The CDR3 totals 14 residues. CDR1 is SGHRS, CDR2 YFSETQ, per germline. The CDR3 loop is CASSSGLATETQYF. CDR3 coding DNA: TGCGCCAGCAGCTCGGGACTAGCGACAGAGACCCAGTACTTC. Variable domain in full (rest from reference TRBV5-1 and TRBJ2-5): KAGVTQTPRYLIKTRGQQVTLSCSPISGHRSVSWYQQTPGQGLQFLFEYFSETQRNKGNFPGRFSGRQFSNSRSEMNVSTLELGDSALYLCASSSGLATETQYFGPGTRLLVL.

This chain joins TRBV5-5 and TRBJ1-3, with no clear D. Germline V gene sequence: CDR1 SGHKS, CDR2 YYEKEE (reference sequence). There are 15 residues in the CDR3. V lost 0 bases, J lost 0 bases, and 7 bases lay in between. CDR3 in amino acids: CASSLDPGSGNTIYF. DNA for the CDR3: TGTGCCAGCAGCTTGGATCCAGGCTCTGGAAACACCATATATTTT.

CDR3 bases: TGTGCCAGCAGTTACTCTCCAGGGATCGCCTATGGCTACACCTTC. This sequence encodes CASSYSPGIAYGYTF. The chain links TRBV6-5 to TRBJ1-2; tentatively, D is TRBD1 (5 bases). CDR1 MNHEY and CDR2 SVGAGI come from the germline V gene. V was shortened by 0 bases and J by 4 bases, with 12 bases between the two germline ends. The CDR3 runs 15 residues.

CDR3: CATSSIWDRGIDEQFF. The CDR3 bases are TGTGCCACCAGCAGCATATGGGACAGGGGGATCGATGAGCAGTTCTTC. The genes are TRBV15 and TRBJ2-1; 11 positions agree with TRBD1. Germline V gene lookup returns CDR1 LNHNV and CDR2 YYDKDF (reference sequence). V dropped 3 bases and J dropped 8; count of bases not matched to a gene: 9. The CDR3 covers 16 residues. Supplemented by reference TRBV15 and TRBJ2-1, the full variable domain reads DAMVIQNPRYQVTQFGKPVTLSCSQTLNHNVMYWYQQKSSQAPKLLFHYYDKDFNNEADTPDNFQSRRPNTSFCFLDIRSPGLGDTAMYLCATSSIWDRGIDEQFFGPGTRLTVL.

This clone was observed a single time. The V and J genes are TRBV11-2 and TRBJ1-2, with 7 bases matching TRBD1. CDR1 and CDR2 (germline): SGHAT, FQNNGV. This CDR3 is built from 16 residues. The trim removed 8 bases at V and 6 bases at J, leaving 18 bases unmatched. The CDR3 coding sequence is TGTGCCAGCGGCAGACGGACAGGACCTATATTTGATGGCTACACCTTC. It translates to CASGRRTGPIFDGYTF.

The J gene is TRBJ2-2, the V gene TRBV10-3; weak D call: TRBD2 (6 bases). CDR3 length: 16 amino acids. The V end lost 5 bases, the J end lost 4 bases, and 17 bases lay between the germline ends. Looked up from germline, CDR1 is ENHRY and CDR2 is SYGVKD. Here the CDR3 reads CAISPAREYGTGELFF. The CDR3 DNA sequence: TGTGCCATCAGTCCAGCCCGGGAGTACGGCACCGGGGAGCTGTTTTTT.

CDR3 protein: CASSRRGRAYEQYF. DNA of the CDR3: TGTGCCAGCAGCCGGAGGGGGCGCGCCTACGAGCAGTACTTC. The chain joins TRBV27 to TRBJ2-7; the D gene is possibly TRBD1 (7 bases). Germline CDR1 and CDR2: MNHEY and SMNVEV (reference sequence). The CDR3 is made up of 14 amino acids. With 6 bases removed from V and 2 bases from J, the gap between germline ends came to 14 bases.

The gene calls are TRBV5-1 and TRBJ1-1; maybe TRBD1 (6 bases). Trimming cost V 4 bases and J 7 bases, with 14 bases left between them. Germline V gene data show CDR1 as SGHRS and CDR2 as YFSETQ. There are 13 residues in the CDR3. CDR3 bases: TGCGCCAGCAGCCCCCAGGGGAAGGATGAAGCTTTCTTT. The encoded protein is CASSPQGKDEAFF.

This chain uses TRBV29-1 with TRBJ1-1, with D uncertain. Germline assignment: CDR1 SQVTM and CDR2 ANQGSEA. V was shortened by 6 bases and J by 7 bases, with 9 bases between the two germline ends. The CDR3 has 10 amino acids. Here the CDR3 DNA reads TGCAGCGTAAAGGCAGGTGAAGCTTTCTTT. Residues: CSVKAGEAFF. Complete variable domain (other parts from reference TRBV29-1 and TRBJ1-1): SAVISQKPSRDICQRGTSLTIQCQVDSQVTMMFWYRQQPGQSLTLIATANQGSEATYESGFVIDKFPISRPNLTFSTLTVSNMSPEDSSIYLCSVKAGEAFFGQGTRLTVV.

The V and J genes are TRBV6-5 and TRBJ2-1, with D possibly being TRBD2 (5 bases). Trimming removed 6 bases at V and 2 bases at J, with 11 bases between. Germline-derived CDR1 and CDR2 are MNHEY and SVGAGI. The CDR3 is made up of 14 amino acids. The CDR3 sequence: CASSGLAPYNEQFF. The CDR3 DNA reads TGTGCCAGCAGCGGACTCGCCCCCTACAATGAGCAGTTCTTC.

V gene TRBV7-9 combines with J gene TRBJ1-2; tentatively, D is TRBD1 (5 bases). This CDR3 region has 14 residues. The V end was cut by 1 base, the J end by 5 bases, with 11 bases between. The germline V gene has CDR1 SEHNR and CDR2 FQNEAQ (reference sequence). The CDR3 loop reads CASSLGSRQYGYTF. The CDR3 bases are TGTGCCAGCAGCTTAGGCTCCCGACAGTATGGCTACACCTTC.

In its sample, this clone was seen a few times. The chain joins TRBV4-1 to TRBJ1-2; D ambiguous. Deletions cut 4 bases from V and 3 bases from J, with 15 bases between. The CDR3 sequence is 15 residues long. The germline V gene encodes CDR1 MGHRA and CDR2 YSYEKL. CDR3 in DNA: TGCGCCAGCAGCCCCCAGGCTCGACCAGACTATGGCTACACCTTC. Protein: CASSPQARPDYGYTF.

The rearrangement joins TRBV4-1 to TRBJ1-2; D is ambiguous. The CDR3 runs to 14 residues. Germline V gene data show CDR1 as MGHRA and CDR2 as YSYEKL. Trimming cost V 1 base and J 0 bases, with 6 bases left between them. The CDR3 reads CASSQGRANYGYTF. For the CDR3, the DNA is TGCGCCAGCAGCCAAGGCCGGGCTAACTATGGCTACACCTTC.

The J gene is TRBJ2-1, the V gene TRBV20-1; possibly TRBD2 for D (5 bases). CDR1 is DFQATT, CDR2 SNEGSKA, per germline (reference sequence). The CDR3 sequence is 11 residues long. V lost 0 bases and J lost 12, with 9 bases in between. As DNA, the CDR3 is TGCAGTGCTAGAGATGGAGGTCCGCAGTTCTTC. Protein sequence: CSARDGGPQFF.

The sample holds one count of this clone. This sequence joins TRBV29-1 and TRBJ1-4, with unresolved D. Germline CDR1 SQVTM, CDR2 ANQGSEA. The CDR3 contains 15 residues. Trimming cost V 4 bases and J 1 base, with 13 bases left between them. The CDR3 sequence: CSVGSIRVTNEKLFF. CDR3 DNA: TGCAGCGTTGGGTCGATCCGGGTAACTAATGAAAAACTGTTTTTT.

This clone appeared a few times. V is TRBV6-5 and J is TRBJ2-2; D is unclear. Between the trimmed V and J ends, which lost 2 bases and 3 bases, there was a span of 4 bases. There are 13 residues in the CDR3. Per germline, CDR1 MNHEY and CDR2 SVGAGI. For the CDR3, the DNA is TGTGCCAGCAGTTACAGGGACACCGGGGAGCTGTTTTTT. Translation: CASSYRDTGELFF.

The rearrangement links TRBV19 to TRBJ2-1; 15 bases map to TRBD2. V lost 5 bases to trimming and J lost 1 base; unmatched junction nucleotides: 3. From germline, CDR1 is LNHDA and CDR2 SQIVND (reference sequence). There are 17 residues in the CDR3. CDR3 DNA sequence: TGTGCCAGTAGTGGACTAGCGGGAGGGCCTTCCTACAATGAGCAGTTCTTC. It codes for CASSGLAGGPSYNEQFF.